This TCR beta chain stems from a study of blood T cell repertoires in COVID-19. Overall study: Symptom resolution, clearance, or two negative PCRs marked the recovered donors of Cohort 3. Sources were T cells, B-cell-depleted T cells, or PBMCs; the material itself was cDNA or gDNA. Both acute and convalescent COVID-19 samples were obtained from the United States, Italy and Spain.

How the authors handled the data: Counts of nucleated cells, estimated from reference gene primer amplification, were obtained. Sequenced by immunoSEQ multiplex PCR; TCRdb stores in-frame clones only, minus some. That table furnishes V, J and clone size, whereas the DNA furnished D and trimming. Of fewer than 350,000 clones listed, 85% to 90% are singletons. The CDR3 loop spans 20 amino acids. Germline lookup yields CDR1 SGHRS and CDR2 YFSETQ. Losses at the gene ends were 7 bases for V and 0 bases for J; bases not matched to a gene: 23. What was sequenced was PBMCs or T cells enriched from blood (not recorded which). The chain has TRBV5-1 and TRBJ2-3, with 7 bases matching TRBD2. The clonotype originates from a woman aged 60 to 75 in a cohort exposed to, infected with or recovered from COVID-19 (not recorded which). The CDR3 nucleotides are TGCGCCAGCTCCCCTCTTGGTGAGCCTAGCGGCCTTCCTAGCACAGATACGCAGTATTTT. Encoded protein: CASSPLGEPSGLPSTDTQYF. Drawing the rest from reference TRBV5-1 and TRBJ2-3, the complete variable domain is KAGVTQTPRYLIKTRGQQVTLSCSPISGHRSVSWYQQTPGQGLQFLFEYFSETQRNKGNFPGRFSGRQFSNSRSEMNVSTLELGDSALYLCASSPLGEPSGLPSTDTQYFGPGTRLTVL.